This note documents a single T cell receptor (beta chain) sequence. This clonotype was recorded a few times. This receptor's antigen is unknown. No per-base quality is available; no much larger clone lies one base away. The record originates from a study of blood T cells in healthy people across ages (dated by TCRdb to 2015 to 2017). For the wider study: In model experiments, template switching captured roughly one uniquely barcoded TCR beta cDNA molecule for every two T cells. To track age-related changes in TCR beta repertoire diversity, the study relied on deep sequencing normalized with unique cDNA molecular identifiers. Donors were grouped into four age groups: young (average 16 years), middle-aged (under 40), aged (around 56) and long-lived (approximately 82). For two donors (one aged 18 to 29 and one aged 80 or older), the study analyzed two additional independent replicas of 1 million unique cDNA reads from the same blood draw. Overall study outcomes, separate from this receptor: Observed TCR beta diversity correlated strongly with the percentage of naive T cells measured by flow cytometry. Because the CMV infection status of the donors was unknown, age-related changes in expanded clonotypes may potentially have been confounded. As age increased, observed TCR beta diversity per million T cells dropped in a roughly linear way, and a significant reduction was already evident by age approximately 40. Bulk unsorted PBMC profiling prevented conclusive comparison of naive and antigen-experienced compartments. Estimates of total diversity based on one million sequenced T cells were regarded as lower bounds and as underestimates. Compared with the aged group, the long-lived group had more naive CD4+ T cells, fewer expanded clones and increased TCR diversity, suggesting age selection.

Systemically healthy Caucasian individuals from Russia, 35 to 40 in total and aged about 6 to 100 years, were included as donors. Each donor gave approximately 9.4 milliliters of peripheral blood, drawn into EDTA-treated Vacutainer tubes. Ficoll-Paque density-gradient centrifugation was used to isolate PBMCs, with at least 7 million per sample. Total RNA, at least 5 micrograms per sample, was extracted from PBMCs with Trizol reagent. For every donor, flow cytometry on a PBMC aliquot measured the percentage of naive CD45RAhigh/CD27high T cells. At the junction V is shortened by 0 bases and J by 1 base, with 9 bases in between. The CDR3 goes from the cysteine to the phenylalanine over 15 residues. Solely the CDR3 DNA is kept, with 45 bases framed from the first base. From the germline V gene (reference sequence), CDR1 is SEHNR and CDR2 is FQNEAQ. Receptor libraries were prepared by 5' RACE. Data came from an Illumina HiSeq 2500. A second PCR of about 7 to 12 cycles was run with a J-beta primer mix and a sample-barcoded 5' primer. Each TCR beta cDNA molecule received a unique molecular identifier from a template-switch 5' adaptor carrying 12 random nucleotides. Each sample yielded at least 2.5 million CDR3-containing paired-end reads. First-strand cDNA synthesis was performed from all RNA using the Mint cDNA synthesis kit, with priming by a TRBC-specific oligonucleotide. After uracil-DNA glycosylase treatment, a first 18-cycle PCR used universal primers M1SS and BC2_uni_R on all cDNA. The paper's data handling went like this. Normalization of each sample was performed by random selection of 1 million high-quality reads, each carrying a distinct molecular identifier. Instead of being binned into consensus sequences, reads that shared molecular identifiers were thrown out. CDR3 identification, clonotype clustering and error correction used MiTCR with a Q25 quality threshold and the strictest error-elimination algorithm. Lower-bound total TCR beta diversity was estimated with a nonparametric unseen species model using Euler transformation. TCRdb cleaned the public reads at Q25 with fastp, built clones with MiXCR and kept in-frame beta chains. Identical CDR3 proteins give one entry, which carries the most common genes and DNA. The V and J calls and clone size are TCRdb's, not the authors'. The sample table shows roughly 700,000 distinct CDR3 sequences, and approximately 25% are seen once. The ten top clones hold 9% to 9.5% of the sample.

The data also belong to a second study, concerning T cells of mothers and their children. Per the second study: Nine systemically healthy Caucasian individuals, comprising three mothers and their six children, were included as donors. cDNA synthesis used all of the extracted RNA, with approximately 1.4 ug of RNA in each 15 ul reaction. In the second PCR, sample barcodes and 2-4 random nucleotides were introduced via the M1S primer. Over 8.5 million TCR beta CDR3 reads came from each mother, compared with about 3.2 million reads from each child. TCR recombination output is similarly shaped by thymic selection in related and unrelated pairs, with a minor effect exerted by inherited differences. Normalized repertoire overlap in related mother-child pairs was always slightly higher than in unrelated mother-child pairs, but the difference was never significant. Persistent microchimeric T cell clones were not detected, at a sensitivity of about 90 clones per million clonotypes. Deep NGS was used in the study to compare the TCR beta repertoires of mothers and children and to look for features that separate related mother-child pairs from unrelated individuals. Mothers averaged roughly 36 +/- 4 years of age and children averaged about 10 +/- 4 years. After adapter ligation with NEBNext reagents, the libraries were sequenced on Illumina HiSeq 2000 with 100+100 nt paired-end reads. Mother and child libraries were prepared a month apart and sequenced in separate runs to prevent cross-contamination. Between roughly 500,000 and 2,100,000 distinct TCR beta clonotypes were identified per donor. Naive TCR beta clonotypes were estimated from low-frequency clonotypes matched to each donor's FACS-determined naive share, without sorting.

The sequence came from a boy aged 5-17 years in good health. The chain was built from TRBV7-9 and TRBJ2-5, with no D gene named confidently. The sample consisted of blood. The nucleotide sequence is TGTGCCAGCAGCTTAGCGGGCGGCACCCAAGAGACCCAGTACTTC. This sequence encodes CASSLAGGTQETQYF.